The clone carrying this TCR beta chain has just a few counts. In the source study's methods: Reference gene primer amplification in the assay estimated nucleated cell counts. Profiled with immunoSEQ multiplex PCR; TCRdb holds only in-frame clones, not every one. D and trimming come from the DNA, and the V and J calls and clone size come from that table. The repertoire holds approximately 150,000 clones, with around four fifths as singletons. The V gene's germline CDR1 is SGHRS and CDR2 YFSETQ. The CDR3 has 16 amino acids. Trimming took off 3 bases at V and 0 bases at J, with 12 bases between the two ends. This sample is part of a study of blood T cell repertoires in COVID-19.

V gene TRBV5-1 combines with J gene TRBJ1-4, with TRBD1 as a possible D gene (6 bases). Sequencing input: peripheral blood. This TCR was sampled from a woman of 80 years or more with COVID-19, enrolled during active disease. The CDR3 nucleotides read TGCGCCAGCAGCTCCGGACAGATTGCAACTAATGAAAAACTGTTTTTT. This encodes CASSSGQIATNEKLFF.